Each of the 5 T cell receptor beta chains below was sequenced from the same sample in a study of cytomegalovirus exposure and HLA in healthy donors. The PCR had 60 Vbeta and 13 Jbeta primers. Profiling relied on immunoSEQ multiplex PCR, and the TCRdb table lists in-frame clones only, not all of them. The data contain under 200,000 clones, approximately 81% of them singletons. The specimen sequenced was PBMCs. Receptor source: a woman between 18 and 29 years old in good health and CMV-seronegative.

Only a few counts were recorded for this clone. The genes are TRBV28 and TRBJ2-3; 13 bases agree with TRBD2. CDR3 size: 13 residues. The germline gives CDR1 MDHEN, CDR2 SYDVKM. V was pared by 7 bases and J by 6 bases, with 1 base of the junction left unmatched. The CDR3 coding sequence is TGTGCCAGCAAGACTAGCGGGAGGGATACGCAGTATTTT. Protein sequence: CASKTSGRDTQYF.

The chain links TRBV10-3 to TRBJ2-7; TRBD2 might be the D (6 bases). V lost 10 bases and J lost 0, with 16 bases in between. The CDR3 extends over 14 amino acids. CDR1 ENHRY and CDR2 SYGVKD come from the germline V gene. The CDR3 spells CASRVGGSSYEQYF. The CDR3 nucleotides read TGTGCCAGTAGGGTGGGGGGATCCTCCTACGAGCAGTACTTC.

J is TRBJ2-7 and V is TRBV5-1, with 9 bases fitting TRBD2. J lost 1 base, V lost 4 bases, and 9 bases had no gene match. In germline, CDR1 is SGHRS, CDR2 YFSETQ. The CDR3 is 16 residues long. The CDR3 nucleotides read TGCGCCAGCAGCCCGGGAGCGGGAGGAGTGTCCTACGAGCAGTACTTC. This gives the protein CASSPGAGGVSYEQYF.

The rearrangement links TRBV19 to TRBJ1-1; D possibly corresponds to TRBD1 (6 bases). The V gene's germline CDR1 is LNHDA and CDR2 SQIVND (reference sequence). This CDR3 spans 15 amino acids. Trimming stripped 3 bases from V and 3 bases from J, with 14 bases between. CDR3 nucleotides: TGTGCCAGTAGTATTGGTCAGGGGTTTGACACTGAAGCTTTCTTT. The encoded protein is CASSIGQGFDTEAFF.

The chain employs TRBV5-1 and TRBJ2-5, with TRBD1 matching 8 bases. The J call may be in error: the DNA end matches TRBJ2-7 better. The CDR3 is 15 amino acids. Germline lookup yields CDR1 SGHRS and CDR2 YFSETQ. CDR3 loop: CASSSGTGPLDEQYF. The CDR3 DNA follows: TGCGCCAGCAGCTCCGGGACAGGACCCCTAGACGAGCAGTACTTC.